This T cell receptor beta chain was documented in a study of cytomegalovirus exposure and HLA in healthy donors. Germline V gene data show CDR1 as SGHRS and CDR2 as YFSETQ. The CDR3 totals 15 residues. Trimming left V 3 bases short and J 1 base short, with 12 bases between. The PCR contained 60 Vbeta and 13 Jbeta primers. Method: immunoSEQ multiplex PCR; TCRdb's copy keeps in-frame clones and lacks some. The sample lists about 160,000 clones, approximately 80% occurring once. V gene TRBV5-1 combines with J gene TRBJ2-3; no reliable D call. The sequencing input was PBMCs. The sequence came from a man aged 50 to 59 in good health and CMV-seropositive. DNA of the CDR3: TGCGCCAGCAGCTCCCCGGCCGCGGGCACAGATACGCAGTATTTT. It is translated as CASSSPAAGTDTQYF.